The T cell receptor (beta chain) described here comes from a study of glioma-infiltrating T cells. General study findings and limits: Only very few CDR3 sequences appeared in both tissue and blood. Gliomas, especially low-grade, showed above-expected tissue-blood divergence; non-neoplastic patients showed below.

The iRepertoire nested amplicon-rescue multiplex PCR amplified TCR alpha and beta CDR3s from RNA. Input was about 85-400 ng of tissue mRNA or PBMC total RNA. TCRdb ran MiXCR on the multiplex PCR reads and lists one entry per CDR3 protein. The sample has roughly 120,000 distinct CDR3 sequences; less than 30% are singletons. CDR3 length: 15 residues. Germline CDR1 is SEHNR and CDR2 is FQNEAQ (reference sequence). This clonotype was counted ten times or more. The antigen remains undetermined. An end of the junction differs from the germline gene, which may be a read error. The source is a human donor with low-grade glioma or glioblastoma, undergoing nonglioma brain surgery, or in good health (not recorded which). Sequenced: glioma tissue, nonneoplastic brain tissue, or PBMCs (not recorded which). The J gene is TRBJ1-1, the V gene TRBV7-9, with D perhaps matching TRBD1 (5 bases). The CDR3 is CASSPKVRENTGAFF. As DNA, the CDR3 is TGTGCCAGCAGCCCCAAGGTCAGGGAGAACACTGGAGCTTTCTTT. Looking up the rest from reference TRBV7-9 and TRBJ1-1 gives the full variable domain: DTGVSQNPRHKITKRGQNVTFRCDPISEHNRLYWYRQTLGQGPEFLTYFQNEAQLEKSRLLSDRFSAERPKGSFSTLEIQRTEQGDSAMYLCASSPKVRENTGAFFGQGTRLTVV.